Following are 21 T cell receptor beta chains from one sample sequenced in a study of blood T cells in healthy people across ages. Using a J-beta primer mix together with a sample-barcoded 5' primer, a second PCR was run for roughly 7 to 12 cycles. MiXCR, applied by TCRdb to the 5' RACE reads, yields one record per CDR3 protein. The table records 650,000 to 1,000,000 distinct CDR3 sequences, around 45% of them present only once. The specimen was blood. The source is a man aged 80 or over in good health.

This chain joins TRBV15 and TRBJ2-7; weak D call: TRBD2 (7 bases). This CDR3 contains 16 residues. Germline values: CDR1 LNHNV, CDR2 YYDKDF (reference sequence). V shed 0 bases and J shed 7 bases, with 19 bases lying between them. In DNA form, the CDR3 reads TGTGCCACCAGCAGAGACCCCGAGGGGGGGAGAAATGAGCAGTACTTC. It translates to CATSRDPEGGRNEQYF.

As concerns this clonotype: A much larger clone differs by one base, so this may be a read error. The rearrangement uses TRBV5-4 and TRBJ2-5; TRBD1 might be the D (6 bases). The J call could be wrong; TRBJ2-7 is a better fit for the DNA end. CDR3 length: 14 residues. Per germline, CDR1 SGHNT and CDR2 YYREEE (reference sequence). The DNA for the CDR3 is TGTGCCAACAGCTCCCGACAGGCCTATAACGAGCAGTACTTC. Encoded protein: CANSSRQAYNEQYF.

V gene TRBV25-1 combines with J gene TRBJ2-1; 10 nucleotides align to TRBD2. From germline, CDR1 is MGHDK and CDR2 SYGVNS. J gave up 10 bases and V 2 bases, and 11 bases lay outside the gene matches. CDR3 length equals 16 residues. CDR3 amino acids: CASSELPAGGPGEQFF. CDR3 nucleotides: TGTGCCAGCAGTGAACTGCCAGCGGGAGGGCCAGGGGAGCAGTTCTTC.

This chain links TRBV3-1 with TRBJ1-2; D unclear. The CDR3 runs 14 residues. CDR1 LGHDT and CDR2 YNNKEL come from the germline V gene (reference sequence). Deletions cut 4 bases from V and 0 bases from J, with 9 bases between. CDR3 nucleotide sequence: TGTGCCAGCAGCCCCCGATATGCTAACTATGGCTACACCTTC. It specifies CASSPRYANYGYTF. The full variable domain, completed using reference TRBV3-1 and TRBJ1-2, is DTAVSQTPKYLVTQMGNDKSIKCEQNLGHDTMYWYKQDSKKFLKIMFSYNNKELIINETVPNRFSPKSPDKAHLNLHINSLELGDSAVYFCASSPRYANYGYTFGSGTRLTVV.

This clonotype was seen a handful of times. J is TRBJ2-1 and V is TRBV6-2 or TRBV6-3, with 8 bases matching TRBD2. Trimming cost V 6 bases and J 4 bases; bases outside gene matches: 11. The germline CDR1 and CDR2 sequences are MNHEY and SVGEGT. The CDR3 covers 16 residues. CDR3 sequence: CASSLPPAGVYNEQFF. CDR3 DNA: TGTGCCAGCAGCCTCCCTCCAGCGGGAGTATACAATGAGCAGTTCTTC.

The V and J genes are TRBV20-1 and TRBJ1-4, with 9 bases lining up with TRBD1. Trimming took 0 bases from V and 4 from J; bases not matched to a gene: 6. This CDR3 region has 16 residues. Germline CDR1 DFQATT, CDR2 SNEGSKA (reference sequence). CDR3 sequence (DNA): TGCAGTGCTAGAGATCCACAGGGGGCCAATAATGAAAAACTGTTTTTT. Translation: CSARDPQGANNEKLFF.

This clonotype was counted many times. The J gene is TRBJ2-1, the V gene TRBV20-1; 14 bases are shared with TRBD2. CDR3 length equals 18 residues. CDR1 is DFQATT and CDR2 is SNEGSKA in the germline V gene (reference sequence). The V segment lost 4 bases and the J segment 1 base; nucleotides outside the gene matches: 9. This CDR3 is CSANRMGLAGVSYNEQFF. CDR3 nucleotides: TGCAGTGCTAACCGGATGGGACTAGCGGGAGTATCCTACAATGAGCAGTTCTTC.

The chain has TRBV7-2 and TRBJ1-6, with D unresolved. The CDR3 totals 15 residues. With 1 base removed from V and 9 bases from J, the gap between germline ends came to 13 bases. CDR1 and CDR2 from the germline V gene are SGHTA and FQGNSA. The CDR3 DNA reads TGTGCCAGCAGCTTAGGTCCCCGGGGTGGTTCACCCCTCCACTTT. Amino acid sequence: CASSLGPRGGSPLHF.

The rearrangement links TRBV5-1 to TRBJ2-5; D is perhaps TRBD1 (6 bases). CDR1 and CDR2 (germline): SGHRS, YFSETQ. V dropped 2 bases and J dropped 1 base, with 9 bases sitting between them. The CDR3 extends over 14 amino acids. This CDR3 is CASSFEGGQETQYF. The CDR3 DNA reads TGCGCCAGCAGCTTCGAAGGGGGCCAAGAGACCCAGTACTTC.

The chain uses TRBV7-9 and TRBJ1-3; no firm D call. This CDR3 is 15 amino acids long. V lost 2 bases and J 0 bases, leaving 8 bases between the germline ends. The germline CDR1 and CDR2 sequences are SEHNR and FQNEAQ (reference sequence). CDR3 bases: TGTGCCAGCAGCTTATCGGCAGTCTCTGGAAACACCATATATTTT. Protein sequence: CASSLSAVSGNTIYF.

V and J are TRBV9 and TRBJ2-4; D possibly corresponds to TRBD1 (8 bases). The V and J ends lost 4 bases and 6 bases respectively, with 14 bases between them. The CDR3 spans 14 residues. Germline-derived CDR1 and CDR2 are SGDLS and YYNGEE. DNA of the CDR3: TGTGCCAGCAGCACAGGGGGGGGCGCAAACATTCAGTACTTC. It codes for CASSTGGGANIQYF. Full variable domain (missing parts from reference TRBV9 and TRBJ2-4): DSGVTQTPKHLITATGQRVTLRCSPRSGDLSVYWYQQSLDQGLQFLIQYYNGEERAKGNILERFSAQQFPDLHSELNLSSLELGDSALYFCASSTGGGANIQYFGAGTRLSVL.

On this clonotype itself: This could be a read error, since a much larger clone is one nucleotide away. This chain connects TRBV12-3 or TRBV12-4 to TRBJ2-1, with TRBD1 matching over 7 bases. Germline trimming cut 6 bases from V and 11 bases from J; bases unmatched to any gene: 13. This CDR3 contains 14 residues. Written as DNA, the CDR3 is TGTGCCAGCAGCCCGGGACAGTATGGGAATAAGCAGTTCTTC. This gives the protein CASSPGQYGNKQFF.

The chain has TRBV4-1 and TRBJ2-7; D is ambiguous. CDR3 length equals 15 residues. V gave up 2 bases and J gave up 0 bases, with 11 bases separating them. Germline lookup yields CDR1 MGHRA and CDR2 YSYEKL. CDR3 sequence (DNA): TGCGCCAGCAGCCAAACTCTCGTCGTCTCCTACGAGCAGTACTTC. It translates to CASSQTLVVSYEQYF.

This clonotype occurred many times. V gene TRBV27 combines with J gene TRBJ2-3, with D uncertain. This CDR3 is 14 amino acids long. V lost 2 bases, J lost 2 bases, and 8 bases lay in between. CDR1 is MNHEY and CDR2 is SMNVEV in the germline V gene (reference sequence). CDR3 sequence (DNA): TGTGCCAGCAGTTTAAGGCATTCCACAGATACGCAGTATTTT. Amino acid sequence: CASSLRHSTDTQYF.

The CDR3 loop is CASRGWEGSYNEQYF. Written as DNA, the CDR3 is TGTGCCAGCAGGGGATGGGAGGGTTCCTACAATGAGCAGTACTTC. The rearrangement links TRBV25-1 to TRBJ2-5; 7 bases agree with TRBD2. V lost 6 bases and J lost 11; bases outside the gene matches: 18. The germline V gene encodes CDR1 MGHDK and CDR2 SYGVNS. The CDR3 totals 15 residues.

V is TRBV14 and J is TRBJ2-5; 12 bases are a match to TRBD2. The CDR3 covers 15 residues. With 4 bases clipped from V and 11 bases from J, the junction kept 11 bases outside the gene matches. Germline assignment: CDR1 SGHDN and CDR2 FVKESK. CDR3 region: CASSRRLAGDLEQYF. The CDR3 region has the DNA TGTGCCAGCAGCCGACGACTAGCGGGAGATCTTGAGCAGTACTTC.

This rearrangement joins TRBV29-1 to TRBJ1-2, with D perhaps matching TRBD1 (6 bases). The germline V and J ends were trimmed by 4 bases and 7 bases, with 10 bases remaining between them. The germline V gene encodes CDR1 SQVTM and CDR2 ANQGSEA. This CDR3 region has 11 residues. The CDR3 DNA is TGCAGCGTTGTTGAAGGGGGTGGCTACACCTTC. Translated: CSVVEGGGYTF.

The V and J genes are TRBV4-2 and TRBJ2-3; 11 positions agree with TRBD2. The germline V gene encodes CDR1 LGHNA and CDR2 YNFKEQ. The CDR3 covers 18 residues. With 1 base clipped from V and 0 bases from J, the junction kept 6 bases outside the gene matches. The CDR3 loop reads CASSQGLAGTGSTDTQYF. The CDR3, as DNA: TGTGCCAGCAGCCAAGGACTAGCGGGGACCGGAAGCACAGATACGCAGTATTTT.

The chain has TRBV9 and TRBJ2-1; no definite D call. Trimming removed 3 bases at V and 9 bases at J, with 7 bases between. Germline CDR1 and CDR2: SGDLS and YYNGEE. This CDR3 contains 11 residues. The CDR3, as DNA: TGTGCCAGCAGCGCTGAGGCTGAGCAGTTCTTC. Protein product: CASSAEAEQFF.

The V call is TRBV20-1, the J call TRBJ2-5; TRBD2 aligns across 12 bases. TRBJ2-7 explains the end of the DNA better; the J call may be wrong. There are 14 residues in the CDR3. Germline CDR1 DFQATT, CDR2 SNEGSKA (reference sequence). This CDR3 reads CSAQRTSGVYEQYF. DNA for the CDR3: TGCAGTGCTCAGAGGACTAGCGGGGTGTACGAGCAGTACTTC.

V is TRBV25-1 and J is TRBJ2-1; D not resolved. The CDR3 is made up of 11 amino acids. Per germline, CDR1 MGHDK and CDR2 SYGVNS. Deletions cut 7 bases from V and 3 bases from J, with 4 bases between. As DNA, the CDR3 is TGTGCCAGCACCCACTACAATGAGCAGTTCTTC. This sequence encodes CASTHYNEQFF. Combining the CDR3 with reference TRBV25-1 and TRBJ2-1 gives the whole variable domain EADIYQTPRYLVIGTGKKITLECSQTMGHDKMYWYQQDPGMELHLIHYSYGVNSTEKGDLSSESTVSRIRTEHFPLTLESARPSHTSQYLCASTHYNEQFFGPGTRLTVL.